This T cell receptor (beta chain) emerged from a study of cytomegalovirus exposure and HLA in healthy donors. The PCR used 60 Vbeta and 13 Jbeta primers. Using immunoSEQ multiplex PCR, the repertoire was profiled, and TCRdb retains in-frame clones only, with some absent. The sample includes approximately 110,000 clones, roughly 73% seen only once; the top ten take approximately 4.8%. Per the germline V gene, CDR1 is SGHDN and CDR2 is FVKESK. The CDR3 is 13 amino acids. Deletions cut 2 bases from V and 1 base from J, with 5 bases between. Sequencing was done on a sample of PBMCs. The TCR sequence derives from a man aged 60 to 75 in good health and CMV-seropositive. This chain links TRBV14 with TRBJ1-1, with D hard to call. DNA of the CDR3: TGTGCCAGCAGCCAATTCTCGAACACTGAAGCTTTCTTT. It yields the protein CASSQFSNTEAFF.